This T cell receptor beta chain was identified in a study of shared clonotypes between healthy human individuals. The wider study: The study used three CD4 naive, three CD4 memory, two CD8 naive and one CD8 memory plate per donor. The study, taken as a whole, reports: A few donors had around 5% of their naive CD4 clonotypes in common.

In the case of this clone: Its antigen remains unknown.

Trimming left V 5 bases short and J 1 base short, with 15 bases between. This CDR3 comprises 15 residues. From germline, CDR1 is SGHRS and CDR2 YFSETQ. In the source study's methods: Junction-only sequences without quality scores were provided by ImmunoSEQ, so filtering was different. Libraries were prepared by immunoSEQ multiplex PCR; TCRdb keeps only in-frame clonotypes and omits some of them. For V, J and clone size, that table is used; D and trimming come from the DNA. The sample includes around 1.1 million clones, 77% of them seen just once. The chain carries TRBV5-1 and TRBJ2-5; a weak D match, TRBD1 (6 bases). The sequenced material came from memory CD4+ T cells from PBMCs. Subset in this sample: CD45RA-negative fraction. The sequence came from a man younger than 35 in good health. Some clones in this sample may be carry-over from other donors' samples. The CDR3 DNA is TGCGCCAGCAGTGGTTTCCTCAGGGGCCAAGAGACCCAGTACTTC. Its protein is CASSGFLRGQETQYF.